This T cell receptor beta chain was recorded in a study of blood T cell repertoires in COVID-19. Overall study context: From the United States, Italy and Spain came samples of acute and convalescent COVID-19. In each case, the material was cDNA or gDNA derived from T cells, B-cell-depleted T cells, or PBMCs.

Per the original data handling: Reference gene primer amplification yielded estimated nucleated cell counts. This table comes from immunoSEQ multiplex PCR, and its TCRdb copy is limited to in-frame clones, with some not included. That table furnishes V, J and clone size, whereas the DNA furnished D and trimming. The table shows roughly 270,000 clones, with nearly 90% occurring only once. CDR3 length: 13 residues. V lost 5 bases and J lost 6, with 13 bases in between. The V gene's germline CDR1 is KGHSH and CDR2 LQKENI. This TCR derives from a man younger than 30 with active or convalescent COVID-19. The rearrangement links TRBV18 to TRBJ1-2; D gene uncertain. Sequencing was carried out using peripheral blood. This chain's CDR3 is CASSAGRGNGYTF. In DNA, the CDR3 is TGTGCCAGCTCAGCCGGCCGGGGAAATGGCTACACCTTC.